This record covers a single TCR beta chain. The antigen is unknown. The data were obtained in a study of beta chain features in type 1 diabetes. Study at large: Healthy donors and patients showed comparable age, gender and cell yields. The samples had about 100,000,000 sorted cells examined in all.

A CD45RO/CCR7/CD25/CD127/CD95/CD27 panel sorted naive, central memory, regulatory and stem cell-like memory CD4+ cells. Points from the study as a whole: Researchers could not determine here whether HLA type influences TCRB rearrangement. People with Type 1 diabetes carried modestly yet significantly shorter TCRB CDR3s in all four CD4+ subsets.

Every bit of the isolated RNA underwent reverse transcription, so sequencing read expressed TCRB transcripts. Repertoires were generated with immunoSEQ multiplex PCR, while TCRdb's copy carries only in-frame clones and drops some. The data contain about 160,000 clones, 7.5% to 9.5% of them singletons. Germline lookup yields CDR1 SQVTM and CDR2 ANQGSEA. Trimming removed 6 bases from V and 6 bases from J; junction bases left unmatched: 7. CDR3 length: 13 amino acids. This sequence originates from a woman under 30 with type 1 diabetes. The chain recombines TRBV29-1 with TRBJ2-7; 11 bases are shared with TRBD1. Sequenced material: central memory CD4+ T cells from blood. The CDR3 DNA is TGCAGCGTGACGGGACAGGGGGGGAGCGAGCAGTACTTC. Encoded protein: CSVTGQGGSEQYF.